This is a list of T cell receptor beta chains from one sample in a study of T-cell reconstitution after alpha-beta-depleted transplantation in children. TCRdb fed the PCR reads into MiXCR, producing one record per CDR3 protein. In the table there are 200,000 to 250,000 distinct CDR3 sequences, 9.7% of which are singletons. The input for sequencing was PBMCs from the stem cell graft donor, taken from the stem cell graft. The receptor source for this set is a human donor who donated a stem cell graft to a child with SCID. The CDR3 runs from the conserved cysteine through the conserved F or W. Fields, in order: J gene, CDR3 length, clone size, V gene, D gene, CDR3 DNA, CDR3 protein. The D gene is left open where the match is weak. Clone size is given for some rows only: seen once, a few or many times, or a class if the clone is expanded.

TRBJ2-5	13	many	TRBV7-9	.	TGTGCCAGCAGCTTAGGTGGGGATGTGACCCAGTACTTC	CASSLGGDVTQYF
TRBJ2-7	14	many	TRBV20-1	.	TGCAGTGCTTCGCAATGGACGGGGTCCTACGAGCAGTACTTC	CSASQWTGSYEQYF
TRBJ2-2	16	many	TRBV27	TRBD1	TGTGCCAGCAATGAGACAGGGATTTTTTACACCGGGGAGCTGTTTTTT	CASNETGIFYTGELFF
TRBJ2-7	16	many	TRBV27	.	TGTGCCAGCAGTTTATTGGGCACCTTCTTTTCCTACGAGCAGTACTTC	CASSLLGTFFSYEQYF
TRBJ2-1	19	many	TRBV6-2/TRBV6-3	TRBD1	TGTGCCAGCAGTTACGCCCCCACGGCAGGGGACAGATCCTACAATGAGCAGTTCTTC	CASSYAPTAGDRSYNEQFF
TRBJ1-6	14	few	TRBV9	.	TGTGCCAGCAGCGTAGGGGAAGGGGGTTCACCCCTCCACTTT	CASSVGEGGSPLHF
TRBJ1-2	13	.	TRBV4-2	.	TGTGCCAGCAGCCAAGGGACAAAATATGGCTACACCTTC	CASSQGTKYGYTF
TRBJ2-1	13	many	TRBV11-2	.	TGTGCCAGCAGCTTAGATCCCAGGAATGAGCAGTTCTTC	CASSLDPRNEQFF
TRBJ1-5	13	many	TRBV5-1	.	TGCGCCAGCAGCCAACAGGGTGGCCAGCCCCAGCATTTT	CASSQQGGQPQHF
TRBJ2-7	11	many	TRBV28	.	TGTGCCAGCCCTTCTTCCTACGAGCAGTACTTC	CASPSSYEQYF
TRBJ2-1	15	many	TRBV5-1	.	TGCGCCAGCAGCTTGGGGGTAGCAGCCTACAATGAGCAGTTCTTC	CASSLGVAAYNEQFF
TRBJ2-1	17	.	TRBV5-1	.	TGCGCCAGCAGCTTGGGACGGGGCTTCAATTTGTACAATGAGCAGTTCTTC	CASSLGRGFNLYNEQFF
TRBJ1-2	15	many	TRBV4-1	TRBD1	TGCGCCAGCAGCCCACCGGGACAGGTCTTCAATGGCTACACCTTC	CASSPPGQVFNGYTF
TRBJ2-3	20	.	TRBV4-2	TRBD2	TGTGCCAGCAGCCAAGACCTCGGGTTGGATAGCGGGGATTTCACAGATACGCAGTATTTT	CASSQDLGLDSGDFTDTQYF
TRBJ2-5	17	many	TRBV5-1	TRBD2	TGCGCCAGCAGCCTAGGACTAGCGGGGCCAAAACAAGAGACCCAGTACTTC	CASSLGLAGPKQETQYF
TRBJ2-5	13	many	TRBV7-2	.	TGTGCCAGCAGCTTAAACACGATGGGGACCCAGTACTTC	CASSLNTMGTQYF
TRBJ1-5	12	many	TRBV6-2/TRBV6-3	.	TGTGCCAGCAGTGACATGGCTCGGCCCCAGCATTTT	CASSDMARPQHF
TRBJ2-1	12	many	TRBV7-2	.	TGTGCCAGCAGCGACCCGAACAATGAGCAGTTCTTC	CASSDPNNEQFF
TRBJ1-1	14	many	TRBV5-1	.	TGCGCCAGCAGCTTGTCGGCGGGATCCACTGAAGCTTTCTTT	CASSLSAGSTEAFF
TRBJ2-7	17	many	TRBV5-1	TRBD1	TGCGCCAGCAGCCCAATACACAGGGGCCCGAGCTCCTACGAGCAGTACTTC	CASSPIHRGPSSYEQYF
TRBJ2-7	12	many	TRBV6-6	.	TGTGCCAGCAAGTTTCCAGGACGCGAGCAGTACTTC	CASKFPGREQYF
TRBJ1-2	13	many	TRBV20-1	TRBD1	TGCAGTGCTAGACTCGACAGGGTGGGAGGCTACACCTTC	CSARLDRVGGYTF
TRBJ2-3	17	many	TRBV6-4	TRBD2	TGTGCCAGCAGTGACTCGACTAGCGGGGACAGCACAGATACGCAGTATTTT	CASSDSTSGDSTDTQYF
TRBJ2-7	10	.	TRBV29-1	.	TGCAGCGCTTGGGGAGGCGAGCAGTACTTC	CSAWGGEQYF
TRBJ2-1	15	many	TRBV24-1	TRBD1	TGTGCCACCAGTGCTTGGGACAGGGGCTACAATGAGCAGTTCTTC	CATSAWDRGYNEQFF
TRBJ1-1	13	many	TRBV28	.	TGTGCCAGCAGTCGACAGCTTAACACTGAAGCTTTCTTT	CASSRQLNTEAFF
TRBJ2-5	15	many	TRBV9	TRBD2	TGTGCCAGCAGCGTAGCGGGGGGGACCGAAGAGACCCAGTACTTC	CASSVAGGTEETQYF
TRBJ1-2	13	many	TRBV20-1	TRBD1	TGCAGTGCTCGGATCGACAGGGGCCATGGCTACACCTTC	CSARIDRGHGYTF
TRBJ2-1	17	many	TRBV6-2/TRBV6-3	.	TGTGCCAGCAGTCCCCCGACGGGGGCAGGATCCTACAATGAGCAGTTCTTC	CASSPPTGAGSYNEQFF
TRBJ2-7	13	many	TRBV20-1	.	TGCAGTGCTAGACGAGACAGCACCTACGAGCAGTACTTC	CSARRDSTYEQYF
TRBJ2-3	14	many	TRBV7-2	TRBD2	TGTGCCAGCAGCTTAGCGTTCGCTAGCGGTACGCAGTATTTT	CASSLAFASGTQYF
TRBJ2-3	15	many	TRBV10-2	.	TGCGCCAGCAGTGATCAGGGACGAGGCACAGATACGCAGTATTTT	CASSDQGRGTDTQYF
TRBJ2-1	14	many	TRBV5-1	TRBD1	TGCGCCAGCAGCAAATGGACAGGGGTCGATGAGCAGTTCTTC	CASSKWTGVDEQFF
TRBJ2-3	14	.	TRBV9	.	TGTGCCAGCAGCGTAGATGGTAGGGCAGATACGCAGTATTTT	CASSVDGRADTQYF
TRBJ1-6	12	many	TRBV5-1	.	TGCGCCAGCCACGCGGGGGATTCACCCCTCCACTTT	CASHAGDSPLHF
TRBJ2-2	13	many	TRBV5-1	.	TGTGCCAGCAGTTTATTGGGCACCGGGGAGCTGTTTTTT	CASSLLGTGELFF
TRBJ2-5	19	many	TRBV4-1	.	TGCGCCAGCAGCCAAGATCAGGGAGACTACCTAAGGGGAAAAAAGACCCAGTACTTC	CASSQDQGDYLRGKKTQYF
TRBJ1-2	13	many	TRBV7-9	.	TGTGCCAGCAGCTTAGTGACATTCAATGGCTACACCTTC	CASSLVTFNGYTF
TRBJ2-5	14	many	TRBV7-8	.	TGTGCCAGCAGCGTGGGTCCCACCCGAGAGACCCAGTACTTC	CASSVGPTRETQYF
TRBJ2-1	15	many	TRBV4-1	TRBD1	TGCGCCAGCAGCCAGGGACAGGGCCTCTACAATGAGCAGTTCTTC	CASSQGQGLYNEQFF
TRBJ2-5	15	many	TRBV5-1	.	TGCGCCAGCAGCTCCGACCCCGACAGACAAGAGACCCAGTACTTC	CASSSDPDRQETQYF
TRBJ2-3	15	many	TRBV5-1	TRBD1	TGCGCCAGCAGCTTGGAGGGACAGGGCACAGATACGCAGTATTTT	CASSLEGQGTDTQYF
TRBJ2-1	13	many	TRBV5-1	.	TGCGCCAGCAGCCTCCATCAGGATAATGAGCAGTTCTTC	CASSLHQDNEQFF
TRBJ1-1	15	many	TRBV12-3/TRBV12-4	TRBD1	TGTGCCAGCAGTTCCAGACAGGGAATGAACACTGAAGCTTTCTTT	CASSSRQGMNTEAFF
TRBJ1-5	14	many	TRBV5-1	.	TGCGCCAGCAGCTTCGGGCCGAAAGATCAGCCCCAGCATTTT	CASSFGPKDQPQHF
TRBJ2-7	12	many	TRBV7-9	.	TGTGCCAGCAGCCAGGACAGCGCCGAGCAGTACTTC	CASSQDSAEQYF
TRBJ2-5	12	many	TRBV29-1	TRBD2	TGCAGCGTTGTACGGGGGGAGGAGACCCAGTACTTC	CSVVRGEETQYF
TRBJ2-7	15	few	TRBV7-6	.	TGTGCCAGCAGCTTAGTTAGGGGTTCGGCCTACGAGCAGTACTTC	CASSLVRGSAYEQYF
TRBJ1-5	13	many	TRBV20-1	.	TGCAGTGCTAGTTCCGGGGATCACCAGCCCCAGCATTTT	CSASSGDHQPQHF
TRBJ2-7	14	many	TRBV7-2	.	TGTGCCAGCAGCTTGATGACGGGGAGCTACGAGCAGTACTTC	CASSLMTGSYEQYF
TRBJ2-3	18	.	TRBV4-2	.	TGTGCCAGCAGCAAGGAGAAGGGGGTGGGGGGCCGGGCAGATACGCAGTATTTT	CASSKEKGVGGRADTQYF
TRBJ2-1	14	many	TRBV7-9	.	TGTGCCAGCAGCTCGAACTCCCATGCAAATGAGCAGTTCTTC	CASSSNSHANEQFF
TRBJ1-5	13	many	TRBV5-1	.	TGCGCCAGCAGCCGATCCGTAAATCAGCCCCAGCATTTT	CASSRSVNQPQHF
TRBJ1-1	16	many	TRBV29-1	.	TGCAGCGTTGAAAAGGTAGAGGACAGTCAAGAGGGCAAAGCTTTCTTT	CSVEKVEDSQEGKAFF
TRBJ2-1	12	once	TRBV5-1	TRBD1	TGCGCCAGCAGCCCAGGGGGCTATGAGCATTTCTTC	CASSPGGYEHFF
TRBJ2-1	15	many	TRBV6-5	.	TGTGCCAGCAGTCCAGCCGGCAGCTCCTACAATGAGCAGTTCTTC	CASSPAGSSYNEQFF
TRBJ2-3	16	many	TRBV7-2	TRBD2	TGTGCCAGCAGCTTACGACTAGCGGGGGGCGCAGATACGCAGTATTTT	CASSLRLAGGADTQYF